This T cell receptor beta chain was identified in a study of shared clonotypes between healthy human individuals. Whole-study results and caveats: Naive subsets, compared against memory subsets, generally had larger estimated richness values. For sorted subsets, rarefaction showed incomplete sequencing despite large depth.

As to this clone: Its antigen remains unknown.

The assay was carried out at the deep level. Authors' analysis steps: For the immunoSEQ data, sequences were junction-only without quality scores, so filtering differed. Using immunoSEQ multiplex PCR, the repertoire was profiled, and TCRdb retains in-frame clones only, with some absent. V and J calls and clone size are given by that table; D and trimming were obtained from the DNA. The sample carries some 1.1 million clones, roughly 80% recorded once. The source is a young man in good health. Some clones in this sample may be carry-over from other donors' samples. Sequenced: memory CD4+ T cells from PBMCs. Stated subset: CD45RA-negative fraction.

CDR3 in amino acids: CASSYRGGASYEQYF. The CDR3 region has the DNA TGTGCCAGCAGTTACAGAGGGGGTGCCTCCTACGAGCAGTACTTC. This rearrangement joins TRBV6-6 to TRBJ2-7; possible D gene TRBD1, 6 bases. V was pared by 2 bases and J by 0 bases, with 11 bases between. This CDR3 spans 15 amino acids. Looked up from germline, CDR1 is MNHNY and CDR2 is SVGAGI (reference sequence).